A selection of T cell receptor beta chains follows, all from one sample in a study of T-cell memory formation after mild COVID-19. TCRdb re-called the 5' RACE reads through MiXCR, storing one row per CDR3 protein. This repertoire shows about 190,000 distinct CDR3 sequences, around a fifth found once; its top ten account for 23%. The sample consisted of PBMCs or a T cell subset sorted from them (not recorded which). These receptors were obtained from an adult woman who had mild COVID-19 (a few samples of this study predate the infection). Cell type and time point are not known. Each CDR3 is given with its conserved first and last residue. A D gene is named only where the DNA matches it firmly. Expanded clones are given a class, and other clones once, few, many or no size at all.

>NA|TRBJ2-7|TRBV19|NA
TGTGCCAGTAGTATATCATGGACGGATCAATTTTACGAGCAGTACTTC
CASSISWTDQFYEQYF
>NA|TRBJ2-1|TRBV12-3/TRBV12-4|NA
TGTGCCAGCGGCGGGGTCTCCTACAATGAGCAGTTCTTC
CASGGVSYNEQFF
>few|TRBJ2-1|TRBV20-1|TRBD2
TGCAGTGCTAGAGATCAGCGGGAGTGGAATGAGCAGTTCTTC
CSARDQREWNEQFF
>many|TRBJ1-1|TRBV5-1|NA
TGCGCCAGCAGCTTGGGCTACGGGAACACTGAAGCTTTCTTT
CASSLGYGNTEAFF
>few|TRBJ2-3|TRBV4-3|NA
TGCGCCAGCAGCCAAGATCGTCAGGCCTCGGATACGCAGTATTTT
CASSQDRQASDTQYF
>few|TRBJ2-1|TRBV11-2|NA
TGTGCCAGCAGCCCTTATAGGGGAGGTAGGAATGAGCAGTTCTTC
CASSPYRGGRNEQFF
>NA|TRBJ2-7|TRBV12-3/TRBV12-4|TRBD2
TGTGCCAGCAGTTCCGGGACTAGCGGAAAATACGAGCAGTACTTC
CASSSGTSGKYEQYF
>few|TRBJ2-3|TRBV9|TRBD2
TGTGCCAGCAGCGTACTAGCGGGAGGGTCCGGAGCAGATACGCAGTATTTT
CASSVLAGGSGADTQYF
>many|TRBJ2-1|TRBV5-1|TRBD1
TGCGCCAGCAGCCCAGGACAGGGGTCCTACAATGAGCAGTTCTTC
CASSPGQGSYNEQFF
>NA|TRBJ2-7|TRBV12-3/TRBV12-4|NA
TGTGCCAGCACCCCCGGCGCAGACTGGGCGATGGGGGAGCAGTACTTC
CASTPGADWAMGEQYF
>NA|TRBJ2-7|TRBV7-9|NA
TGTGCCAGCAGCTTATCCTACCACGAGCAGTACTTC
CASSLSYHEQYF
>NA|TRBJ2-5|TRBV7-9|TRBD1
TGTGCCAGCAGCTTCCCTCTCGGGACAGGGGGCGGAGAGACCCAGTACTTC
CASSFPLGTGGGETQYF
>NA|TRBJ1-2|TRBV4-3|NA
TGCGCCAGCAGCCAAGGCCGATGGACAGACTCCTATGGCTACACCTTC
CASSQGRWTDSYGYTF
>few|TRBJ2-1|TRBV20-1|TRBD2
TGCAGTGCTAGGGCCGGCACTAAGGGGAGGGGAGATGAGCAGTTCTTC
CSARAGTKGRGDEQFF
>once|TRBJ2-7|TRBV7-9|NA
TGTGCCAGCAGCGGGGCCACGGATAGAGTATACGAGCAGTACTTC
CASSGATDRVYEQYF
>NA|TRBJ2-7|TRBV20-1|NA
TGCAGTATAGAAACCGGGAGCTACGAGCAGTACTTC
CSIETGSYEQYF
>few|TRBJ1-1|TRBV18|NA
TGTGCCAGCTCACCACCGACTATCACTGAAGCTTTCTTT
CASSPPTITEAFF
>NA|TRBJ1-5|TRBV6-1|TRBD1
TGTGCCAGCAGTTCACAGGGGGCGTTATATCAGCCCCAGCATTTT
CASSSQGALYQPQHF
>NA|TRBJ2-2|TRBV29-1|NA
TGCAGCGTTCAAGACCCGAACACCGGGGAGCTGTTTTTT
CSVQDPNTGELFF
>NA|TRBJ2-3|TRBV7-6|TRBD1
TGTGCCAGCAGCTATGGGACAGGGTCAGATACGCAGTATTTT
CASSYGTGSDTQYF
>NA|TRBJ1-5|TRBV6-5|NA
TGTGCCAGCAGTTACTCGAGGGAAGGACAGCCCCAGCATTTT
CASSYSREGQPQHF
>NA|TRBJ1-1|TRBV29-1|NA
TGCAGCGTTGAAGGGCTTGGGGGACCAGCGAACACTGAAGCTTTCTTT
CSVEGLGGPANTEAFF
>many|TRBJ2-2|TRBV5-1|NA
TGCGCCAGCAGCTATCCAGGGGCTGGGAACACCGGGGAGCTGTTTTTT
CASSYPGAGNTGELFF
>NA|TRBJ2-3|TRBV7-6|NA
TGTGCCAGCAGCTTTAGCAGCAGGGGCACAGATACGCAGTATTTT
CASSFSSRGTDTQYF
>NA|TRBJ2-7|TRBV7-6|NA
TGTGCCAGCAGCTTAGATACAGCCTACGAGCAGTACTTC
CASSLDTAYEQYF
>few|TRBJ1-1|TRBV9|NA
TGTGCCAGCAGCGTAGCGTCTGGGTCAACTGAAGCTTTCTTT
CASSVASGSTEAFF
>few|TRBJ2-5|TRBV7-6|TRBD2
TGTGCCAGCAGCCAAGGGCATCTTAGCGGGGGACCTCAAGAGACCCAGTACTTC
CASSQGHLSGGPQETQYF
>NA|TRBJ1-1|TRBV29-1|NA
TGCAGCGTCGAGACCGAACAGGGTTTGAGGGCTGAAGCTTTCTTT
CSVETEQGLRAEAFF
>NA|TRBJ2-1|TRBV7-2|NA
TGTGCCAGCAGCTTGGACCCCGCGTTTGAGCAGTTCTTC
CASSLDPAFEQFF
>few|TRBJ1-1|TRBV7-8|NA
TGTGCCAGCAGCTCCACCCTGGGGGTCAGTATGAACACTGAAGCTTTCTTT
CASSSTLGVSMNTEAFF
>NA|TRBJ2-2|TRBV4-1|NA
TGCGCCAGCAGCCAGGTCCCCCAGGGATCCGGGGAGCTGTTTTTT
CASSQVPQGSGELFF
>NA|TRBJ1-1|TRBV5-6|NA
TGTGCCAGCACCGAGCCGGGACAAGGTATGATGAACACTGAAGCTTTCTTT
CASTEPGQGMMNTEAFF
>NA|TRBJ2-7|TRBV15|NA
TGTGCCACGCAGCAGAAAGGCGGGGTCTCCTACGAGCAGTACTTC
CATQQKGGVSYEQYF
>NA|TRBJ1-5|TRBV5-4|TRBD1
TGTGCCATCAGCAAGAACCCGGGACAGGGAAACAATCAGCCCCAGCATTTT
CAISKNPGQGNNQPQHF
>NA|TRBJ2-7|TRBV6-1|NA
TGTGCCAGCAGTGAAGAGCGCGGAGGGGCTTACGAGCAGTACTTC
CASSEERGGAYEQYF
>NA|TRBJ1-2|TRBV7-9|TRBD1
TGTGCCAGCAGCGGGGACAGATGGTGGGGCTACACCTTC
CASSGDRWWGYTF
>NA|TRBJ1-5|TRBV12-3/TRBV12-4|TRBD1
TGTGCCAGCAGTTTCCGGGCAGGGGGTGTAGGGAATCAGCCCCAGCATTTT
CASSFRAGGVGNQPQHF
>NA|TRBJ2-1|TRBV12-3/TRBV12-4|NA
TGTGCCAGCAGTTTTCCTGAAACCACTGAGCAGTTCTTC
CASSFPETTEQFF